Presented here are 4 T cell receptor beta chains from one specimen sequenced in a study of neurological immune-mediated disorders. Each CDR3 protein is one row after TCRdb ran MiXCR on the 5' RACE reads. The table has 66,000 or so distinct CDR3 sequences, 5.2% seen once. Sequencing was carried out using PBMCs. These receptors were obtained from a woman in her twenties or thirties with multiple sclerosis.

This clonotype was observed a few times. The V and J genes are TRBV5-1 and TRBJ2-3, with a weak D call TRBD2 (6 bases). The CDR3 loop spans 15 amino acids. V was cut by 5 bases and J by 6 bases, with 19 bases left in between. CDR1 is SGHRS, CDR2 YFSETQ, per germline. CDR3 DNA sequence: TGCGCCAGCAGTGTTAGTAGCGGCGTGGTGGATACGCAGTATTTT. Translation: CASSVSSGVVDTQYF.

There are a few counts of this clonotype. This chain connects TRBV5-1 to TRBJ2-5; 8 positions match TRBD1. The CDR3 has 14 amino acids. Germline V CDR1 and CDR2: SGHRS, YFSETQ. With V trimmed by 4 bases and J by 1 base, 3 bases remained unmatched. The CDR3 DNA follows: TGCGCCAGCAGCGTAGGACAGGGCCAAGAGACCCAGTACTTC. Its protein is CASSVGQGQETQYF.

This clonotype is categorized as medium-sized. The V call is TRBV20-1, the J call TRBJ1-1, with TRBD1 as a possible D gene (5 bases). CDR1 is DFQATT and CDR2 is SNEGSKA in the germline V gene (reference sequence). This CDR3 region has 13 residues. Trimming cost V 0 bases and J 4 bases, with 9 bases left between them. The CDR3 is CSARDWGPTEAFF. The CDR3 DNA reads TGCAGTGCTAGAGATTGGGGCCCCACTGAAGCTTTCTTT.

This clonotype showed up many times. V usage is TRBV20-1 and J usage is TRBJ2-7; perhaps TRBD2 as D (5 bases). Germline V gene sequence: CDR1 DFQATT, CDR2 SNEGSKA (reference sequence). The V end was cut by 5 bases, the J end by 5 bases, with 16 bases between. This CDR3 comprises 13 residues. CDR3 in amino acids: CSAAGLRGDEQYF. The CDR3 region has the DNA TGCAGTGCTGCCGGACTGCGAGGCGACGAGCAGTACTTC.